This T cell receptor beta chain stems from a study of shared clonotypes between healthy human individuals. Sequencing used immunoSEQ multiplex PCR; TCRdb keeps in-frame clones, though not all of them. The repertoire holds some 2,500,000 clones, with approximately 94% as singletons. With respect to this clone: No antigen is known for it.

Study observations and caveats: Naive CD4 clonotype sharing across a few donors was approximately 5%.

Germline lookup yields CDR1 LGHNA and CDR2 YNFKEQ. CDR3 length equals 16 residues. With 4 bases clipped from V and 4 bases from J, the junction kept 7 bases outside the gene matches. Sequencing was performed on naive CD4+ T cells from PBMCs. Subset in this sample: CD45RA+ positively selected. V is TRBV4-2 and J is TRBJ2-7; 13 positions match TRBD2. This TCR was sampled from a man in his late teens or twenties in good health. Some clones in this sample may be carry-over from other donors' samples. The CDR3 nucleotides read TGTGCCAGCAGCCTTGGGAAGGGACTAGCGGGATACGAGCAGTACTTC. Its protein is CASSLGKGLAGYEQYF.